Reported below is one T cell receptor beta chain. 60 Vbeta and 13 Jbeta primers were used in PCR. Sequenced by immunoSEQ multiplex PCR; TCRdb stores in-frame clones only, minus some. Of approximately 100,000 clones listed, 65% to 80% were seen once; the top ten hold roughly 2.7%. Germline CDR1 and CDR2: LGHNA and YNFKEQ. The CDR3 consists of 14 residues. Trimming took off 4 bases at V and 5 bases at J, with 14 bases between the two ends. This sample is drawn from a study of cytomegalovirus exposure and HLA in healthy donors. For the study at large: Earlier, 200 million or so T cells were analyzed, and about 100 million unique TCR beta sequences were found among them.

Source material: PBMCs. V gene TRBV4-2 combines with J gene TRBJ2-5; TRBD1 is a possible D gene (5 bases). The sequence derives from a female donor in good health and CMV-seronegative. DNA of the CDR3: TGTGCCAGCAGCCCCGAGGCAGGGCGGGAGACCCAGTACTTC. Amino acid sequence: CASSPEAGRETQYF.